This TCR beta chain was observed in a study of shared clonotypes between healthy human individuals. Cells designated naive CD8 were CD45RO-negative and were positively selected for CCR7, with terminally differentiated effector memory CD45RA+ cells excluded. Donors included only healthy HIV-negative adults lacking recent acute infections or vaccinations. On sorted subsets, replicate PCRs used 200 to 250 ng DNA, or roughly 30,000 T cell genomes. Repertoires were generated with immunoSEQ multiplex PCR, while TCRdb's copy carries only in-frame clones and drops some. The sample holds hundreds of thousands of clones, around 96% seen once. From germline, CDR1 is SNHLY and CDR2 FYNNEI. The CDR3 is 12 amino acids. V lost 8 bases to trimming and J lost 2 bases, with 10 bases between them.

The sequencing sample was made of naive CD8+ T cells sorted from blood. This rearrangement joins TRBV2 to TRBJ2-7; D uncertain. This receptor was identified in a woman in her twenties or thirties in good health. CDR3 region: CASRIDAYEQYF. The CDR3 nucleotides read TGTGCCAGCCGTATAGACGCCTACGAGCAGTACTTC. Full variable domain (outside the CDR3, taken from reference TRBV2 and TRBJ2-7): EPEVTQTPSHQVTQMGQEVILRCVPISNHLYFYWYRQILGQKVEFLVSFYNNEISEKSEIFDDQFSVERPDGSNFTLKIRSTKLEDSAMYFCASRIDAYEQYFGPGTRLTVT.